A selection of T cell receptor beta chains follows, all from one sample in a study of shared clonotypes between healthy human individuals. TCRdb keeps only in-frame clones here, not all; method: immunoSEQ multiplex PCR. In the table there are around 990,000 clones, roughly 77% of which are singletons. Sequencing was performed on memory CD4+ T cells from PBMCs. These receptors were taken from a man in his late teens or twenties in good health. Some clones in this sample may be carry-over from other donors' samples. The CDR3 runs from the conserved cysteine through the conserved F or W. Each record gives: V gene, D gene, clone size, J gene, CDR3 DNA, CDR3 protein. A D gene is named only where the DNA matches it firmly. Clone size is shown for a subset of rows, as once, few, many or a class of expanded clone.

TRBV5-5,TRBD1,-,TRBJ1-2,TGTGCCAGCAGCCCGAGGGACAGGGTTGAAGGCTACACCTTC,CASSPRDRVEGYTF
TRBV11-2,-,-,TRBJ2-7,TGTGCCAGCAGCTTAACCTACGAGCAGTACTTC,CASSLTYEQYF
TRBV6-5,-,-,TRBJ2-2,TGTGCCAGCAGGCCACGGGGACACTTCACCGGGGAGCTGTTTTTT,CASRPRGHFTGELFF
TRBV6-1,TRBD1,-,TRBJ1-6,TGTGCCAGCCAAGACAGGGGTAATTCACCCCTCCACTTT,CASQDRGNSPLHF
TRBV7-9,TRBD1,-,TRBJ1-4,TGTGCCAGCAGCTTAGCGGGACAGGGTGCCTCAACTAATGAAAAACTGTTTTTT,CASSLAGQGASTNEKLFF
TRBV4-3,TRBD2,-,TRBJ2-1,TGCGCCAGCAGCCAAGGGGGACTAGCGGGCTACAATGAGCAGTTCTTC,CASSQGGLAGYNEQFF
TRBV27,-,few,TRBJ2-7,TGTGCCAGCAGAGGGGCCCTCTACGAGCAGTACTTC,CASRGALYEQYF
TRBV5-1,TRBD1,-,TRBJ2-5,TGCGCCAGCAGACAGGGGAACGCGTTGGAGACCCAGTACTTC,CASRQGNALETQYF
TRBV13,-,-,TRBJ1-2,TGTGCCAGCACCAATCCATCCGGTTATGGCTACACCTTC,CASTNPSGYGYTF
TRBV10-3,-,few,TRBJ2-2,TGTGCCATCAGTGACGGTTTGCCTGGGGAGCCCGGGGAGCTGTTTTTT,CAISDGLPGEPGELFF
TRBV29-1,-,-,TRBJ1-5,TGCAGCGTTGAGGGGGGCGCAGGTCAGCCCCAGCATTTT,CSVEGGAGQPQHF
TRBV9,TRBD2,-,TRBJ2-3,TGTGCCAGCAGCGTAGCACGTGGGAGGGCCGATTCTACAGATACGCAGTATTTT,CASSVARGRADSTDTQYF
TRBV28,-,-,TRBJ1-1,TGTGCCAGCAGTTTACCAGGGTCCGTGAACACTGAAGCTTTCTTT,CASSLPGSVNTEAFF
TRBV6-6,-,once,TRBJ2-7,TGTGCCAGCAGTTACGAGGGGCTTGGACACTACGAGCAGTACTTC,CASSYEGLGHYEQYF
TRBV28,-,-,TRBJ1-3,TGTGCCAGCAGCGAGTATAGGGGAAACACCATATATTTT,CASSEYRGNTIYF